A single sample is the source of the 2 T cell receptor beta chains below, sequenced in a study of shared clonotypes between healthy human individuals. Naive CD8 cells, CD45RO-negative and positively selected for CCR7, excluded terminally differentiated effector memory CD45RA+ cells. Only in-frame clones appear in the TCRdb table, and some are missing; sequencing was by immunoSEQ multiplex PCR. Among nearly 2 million clones, 85% to 95% were seen once, and the ten largest hold around 1%. The sample was naive CD8+ T cells sorted from blood. The receptors stem from a man aged 18-30 years in good health.

The chain couples TRBV9 to TRBJ2-7; 7 bases fit TRBD1. This CDR3 comprises 14 residues. J was trimmed by 5 bases and V by 0 bases; bases with no gene match: 5. In germline, CDR1 is SGDLS, CDR2 YYNGEE. The CDR3 nucleotides are TGTGCCAGCAGCGTAGCCGGGCAGGGGGACGAGCAGTACTTC. Translation: CASSVAGQGDEQYF.

The rearrangement links TRBV4-1 to TRBJ2-3, with a possible D match to TRBD1 (6 bases). V shed 0 bases and J shed 3 bases, with 16 bases lying between them. Germline V gene lookup returns CDR1 MGHRA and CDR2 YSYEKL. The CDR3 spans 17 residues. The chain's CDR3 is CASSQDAPEGETDTQYF. CDR3 coding DNA: TGCGCCAGCAGCCAAGATGCTCCTGAGGGGGAAACAGATACGCAGTATTTT.